Listed below are T cell receptor beta chains from one sample, sequenced in a study of spatial heterogeneity in lung cancer. TCRdb used MiXCR to reprocess the 5' RACE reads, holding one entry per CDR3 protein. The sample lists about 61,000 distinct CDR3 sequences, roughly 6.4% seen once, with roughly 14% in the top ten. The sequencing here drew on PBMCs, taken at surgery. The receptors were gathered from a female donor with early-stage non-small cell lung cancer. Each CDR3 is given with its conserved first and last residue. A D gene is named only where the DNA matches it firmly. Rows may omit the clone size; those that give it use once, few, many or a size class.

V gene	clone size	D gene	J gene	CDR3 length	CDR3 DNA	CDR3 protein
TRBV7-2	many	-	TRBJ1-1	15	TGTGCCAGCAGCCCACCGGGAACAGCGAACACTGAAGCTTTCTTT	CASSPPGTANTEAFF
TRBV10-3	many	TRBD2	TRBJ2-3	15	TGTGCCATCAGTGAGTCGGCGGGAGGGCCTACGACGCAGTATTTT	CAISESAGGPTTQYF
TRBV5-1	-	TRBD1	TRBJ2-3	15	TGCGCCAGCAGCTTGACAGGGGGCTACACAGATACGCAGTATTTT	CASSLTGGYTDTQYF
TRBV29-1	many	-	TRBJ2-5	11	TGCAGCCCCTCGTGGGGGGAGACCCAGTACTTC	CSPSWGETQYF
TRBV29-1	many	-	TRBJ1-2	13	TGCAGCGCCGACCTACAGGAGACGGGGGGCTACACCTTC	CSADLQETGGYTF
TRBV6-5	few	TRBD1	TRBJ1-2	15	TGTGCCAGCAGTAAGGACAGGGGGTCGGGCTATGGCTACACCTTC	CASSKDRGSGYGYTF
TRBV3-1	few	-	TRBJ2-7	14	TGTGCCAGCAGCCAAGCGAGGGCTTCCTACGAGCAGTACTTC	CASSQARASYEQYF
TRBV20-1	many	-	TRBJ2-4	14	TGCAGTGCTCCCCCACGGGGGCGCGGAAACATTCAGTACTTC	CSAPPRGRGNIQYF
TRBV6-5	many	-	TRBJ1-3	16	TGTGCCAGCAGTTACTCGGGGAAGCTCTCTGGAAACACCATATATTTT	CASSYSGKLSGNTIYF
TRBV10-1	many	TRBD2	TRBJ2-2	15	TGCGCCAGCAGTGATGCTAGCGGGAGGACGGGGGAGCTGTTTTTT	CASSDASGRTGELFF
TRBV18	many	TRBD1	TRBJ1-2	15	TGTGCCAGCTCACCAAAGGGGAACAGGGGACTTGGCTACACCTTC	CASSPKGNRGLGYTF
TRBV5-1	many	TRBD1	TRBJ2-3	17	TGCGCCAGCAGCTTACAGGGGGCGCGAGCCACCTCAGATACGCAGTATTTT	CASSLQGARATSDTQYF
TRBV4-2	many	TRBD2	TRBJ2-7	16	TGTGCCAGCAGCCAGGAATTAACTAGCGGGAGTAACGAGCAGTACTTC	CASSQELTSGSNEQYF
TRBV28	many	-	TRBJ1-5	12	TGTGCCAGCAGTTTCCCGTATCAGCCCCAGCATTTT	CASSFPYQPQHF
TRBV7-3	many	-	TRBJ1-1	13	TGTGCCAGCAGCTTCCAGGGGATCACTGAAGCTTTCTTT	CASSFQGITEAFF
TRBV15	-	-	TRBJ1-1	13	TGTGCCACCAAAAGTCAGGAGAACACTGAAGCTTTCTTT	CATKSQENTEAFF
TRBV2	many	-	TRBJ2-3	18	TGTGCCAGCAGTGCATTAGCGCCAATTCGTACTAGCACAGATACGCAGTATTTT	CASSALAPIRTSTDTQYF
TRBV6-5	-	TRBD2	TRBJ2-5	15	TGTGCCAGCTCGAGCGGGAGGTCCCAAGCAGAGACCCAGTACTTC	CASSSGRSQAETQYF
TRBV11-2	many	-	TRBJ2-3	12	TGTGCCAGCAAACGGGGATCAGATACGCAGTATTTT	CASKRGSDTQYF
TRBV7-9	many	-	TRBJ2-6	15	TGTGCCAGCAGCCCCGACAGGCTTGGGGCCAACGTCCTGACTTTC	CASSPDRLGANVLTF
TRBV9	many	TRBD2	TRBJ2-2	16	TGTGCCAGCAGCGGGGGACTAGCGGGAGGCACCGGGGAGCTGTTTTTT	CASSGGLAGGTGELFF
TRBV3-1	-	-	TRBJ2-7	14	TGTGCCAGCAGCCAAGTGCGGGGGCCGGACGAGCAGCACTTC	CASSQVRGPDEQHF
TRBV7-6	few	-	TRBJ1-4	14	TGTGCCAGCAGCACGCGACAGATGAATGAAAAACTGTTTTTT	CASSTRQMNEKLFF
TRBV5-5	-	-	TRBJ2-6	15	TGTGTCAGCAGCTTGGCAGGGCCTGGGGCCAACGTCCTGACTTTC	CVSSLAGPGANVLTF
TRBV9	-	-	TRBJ2-5	15	TGTGCCAGCAGCGTAGTCGGCGGGCTCCAAGAGACCCAGTACTTC	CASSVVGGLQETQYF
TRBV18	few	TRBD2	TRBJ2-1	16	TGTGCCAGCTCACCTAGCGGGAGGGCCGCTGGAAATGAGCAGTTCTTC	CASSPSGRAAGNEQFF
TRBV12-3/TRBV12-4	-	-	TRBJ2-4	12	TGTGCCAGCAGTTTTAGGGGAAACATTCAGTACTTC	CASSFRGNIQYF
TRBV20-1	few	TRBD1	TRBJ1-5	15	TGCAGTGCTAGGGCTACGACAGGGGGCTTTCAGCCCCAGCATTTT	CSARATTGGFQPQHF
TRBV7-3	many	-	TRBJ2-3	13	TGTGCCAGCAGCCCAGCCACATTAGATACGCAGTATTTT	CASSPATLDTQYF